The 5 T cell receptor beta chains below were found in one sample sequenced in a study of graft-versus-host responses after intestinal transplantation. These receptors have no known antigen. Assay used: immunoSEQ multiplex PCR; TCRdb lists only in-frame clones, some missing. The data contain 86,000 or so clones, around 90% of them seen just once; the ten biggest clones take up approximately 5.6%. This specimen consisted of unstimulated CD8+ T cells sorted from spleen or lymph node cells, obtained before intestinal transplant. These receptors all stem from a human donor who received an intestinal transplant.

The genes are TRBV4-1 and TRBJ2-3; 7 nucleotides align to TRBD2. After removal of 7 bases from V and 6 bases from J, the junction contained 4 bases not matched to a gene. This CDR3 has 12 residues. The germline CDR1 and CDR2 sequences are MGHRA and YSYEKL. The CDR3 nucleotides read TGCGCCAGCAACCCCGGGGGGGATACGCAGTATTTT. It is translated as CASNPGGDTQYF.

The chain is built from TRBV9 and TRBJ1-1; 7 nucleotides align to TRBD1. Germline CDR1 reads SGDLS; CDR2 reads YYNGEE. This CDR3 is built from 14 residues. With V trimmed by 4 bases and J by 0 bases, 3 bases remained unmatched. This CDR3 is CASSPGTVNTEAFF. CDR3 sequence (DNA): TGTGCCAGCAGCCCCGGGACAGTGAACACTGAAGCTTTCTTT.

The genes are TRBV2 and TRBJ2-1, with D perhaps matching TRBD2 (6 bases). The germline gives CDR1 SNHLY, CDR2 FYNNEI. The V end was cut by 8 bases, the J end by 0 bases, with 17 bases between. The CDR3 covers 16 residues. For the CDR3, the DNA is TGTGCCAGCGTTTGGATCCGGGACTCCTCCTACAATGAGCAGTTCTTC. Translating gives CASVWIRDSSYNEQFF.

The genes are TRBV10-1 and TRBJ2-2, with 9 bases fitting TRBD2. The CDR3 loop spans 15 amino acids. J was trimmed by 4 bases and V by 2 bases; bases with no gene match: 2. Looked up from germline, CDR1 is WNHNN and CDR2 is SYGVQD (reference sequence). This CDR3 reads CASSESGGLTGELFF. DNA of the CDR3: TGCGCCAGCAGTGAGAGCGGGGGGCTCACCGGGGAGCTGTTTTTT.

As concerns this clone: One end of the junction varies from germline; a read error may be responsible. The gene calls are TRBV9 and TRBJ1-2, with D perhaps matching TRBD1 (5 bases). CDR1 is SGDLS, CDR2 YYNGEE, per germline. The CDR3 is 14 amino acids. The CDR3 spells CASSVGGTAYGHTF. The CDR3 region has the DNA TGTGCCAGCAGCGTAGGGGGGACGGCCTATGGCCACACCTTC. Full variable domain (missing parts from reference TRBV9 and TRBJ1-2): DSGVTQTPKHLITATGQRVTLRCSPRSGDLSVYWYQQSLDQGLQFLIQYYNGEERAKGNILERFSAQQFPDLHSELNLSSLELGDSALYFCASSVGGTAYGHTFGSGTRLTVV.